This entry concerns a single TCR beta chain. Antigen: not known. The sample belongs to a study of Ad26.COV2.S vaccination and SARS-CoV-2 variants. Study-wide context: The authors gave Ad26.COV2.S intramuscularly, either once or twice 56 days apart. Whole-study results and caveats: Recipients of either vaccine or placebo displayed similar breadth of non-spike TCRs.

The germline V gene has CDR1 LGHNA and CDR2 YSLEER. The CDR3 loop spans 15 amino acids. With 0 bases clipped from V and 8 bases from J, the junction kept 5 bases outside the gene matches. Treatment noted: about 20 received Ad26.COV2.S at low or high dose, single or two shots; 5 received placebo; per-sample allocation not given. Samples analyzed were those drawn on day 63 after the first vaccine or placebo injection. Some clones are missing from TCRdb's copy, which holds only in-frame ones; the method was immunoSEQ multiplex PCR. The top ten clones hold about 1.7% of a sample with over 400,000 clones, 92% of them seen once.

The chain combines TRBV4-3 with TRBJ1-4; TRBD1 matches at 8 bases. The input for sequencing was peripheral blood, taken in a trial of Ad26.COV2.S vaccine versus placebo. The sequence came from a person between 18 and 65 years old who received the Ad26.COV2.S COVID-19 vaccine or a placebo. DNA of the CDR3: TGCGCCAGCAGCCAAGAGGACAGGGAGGGGGAAAAACTGTTTTTT. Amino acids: CASSQEDREGEKLFF.